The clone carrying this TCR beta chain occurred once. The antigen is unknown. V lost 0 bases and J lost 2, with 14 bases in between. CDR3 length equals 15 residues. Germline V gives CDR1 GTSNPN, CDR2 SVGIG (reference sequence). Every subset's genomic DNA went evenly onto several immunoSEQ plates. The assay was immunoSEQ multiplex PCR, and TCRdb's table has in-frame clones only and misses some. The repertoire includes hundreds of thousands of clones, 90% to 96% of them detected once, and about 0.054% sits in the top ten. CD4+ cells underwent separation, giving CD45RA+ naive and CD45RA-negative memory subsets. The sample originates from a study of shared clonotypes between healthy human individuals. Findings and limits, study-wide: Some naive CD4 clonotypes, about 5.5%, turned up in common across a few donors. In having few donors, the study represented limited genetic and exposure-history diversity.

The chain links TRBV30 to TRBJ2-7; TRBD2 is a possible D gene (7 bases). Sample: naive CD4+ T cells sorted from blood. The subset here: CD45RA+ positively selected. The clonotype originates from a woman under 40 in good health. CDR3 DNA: TGTGCCTGGAGTGTACGGGGGGCCTACACCTACGAGCAGTACTTC. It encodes CAWSVRGAYTYEQYF.